Following are 18 T cell receptor beta chains from one sample sequenced in a study of cytomegalovirus exposure and HLA in healthy donors. PCR was performed using 60 Vbeta and 13 Jbeta primers. Sequenced by immunoSEQ multiplex PCR; TCRdb stores in-frame clones only, minus some. In the table there are some 130,000 clones, about four fifths of which are singletons. Sequenced: PBMCs. The receptors here all came from a male donor in good health and CMV-seropositive.

The chain links TRBV11-2 to TRBJ2-7; TRBD1 agrees at 8 bases. Germline V gene data show CDR1 as SGHAT and CDR2 as FQNNGV. The V gene end was trimmed by 3 bases and the J gene end by 6 bases; junction bases not matched to a gene: 19. CDR3 size: 18 residues. CDR3 DNA sequence: TGTGCCAGCAGCTTCGGTGGACAGGGCATTCGACGTACGGGCGAGCAGTACTTC. Protein: CASSFGGQGIRRTGEQYF.

The V call is TRBV12-5, the J call TRBJ2-5; 10 nucleotides match TRBD2. The germline V gene has CDR1 LGHNT and CDR2 FRNRAP. V shed 0 bases, J shed 2 bases, and the junction held 15 bases outside the gene matches. This CDR3 has 20 residues. CDR3 sequence reads: CASGLVRGTSETFWQETQYF. The CDR3 DNA reads as TGTGCTAGTGGTTTGGTTCGCGGGACTAGCGAAACCTTTTGGCAAGAGACCCAGTACTTC.

For this clone: At one of its ends the junction is not consistent with the germline gene, which may arise from a read error. The chain employs TRBV27 and TRBJ1-4; TRBD1 matches 7 bases. CDR3 length: 16 residues. Germline V gene data show CDR1 as MNHEY and CDR2 as SMNVEV (reference sequence). The CDR3 reads CVSSLSYRGHNEKLFF. The DNA of the CDR3 is TGTGTCAGCAGTTTATCCTACAGGGGTCATAATGAAAAACTGTTTTTT.

The chain combines TRBV27 with TRBJ2-7; maybe TRBD2 (5 bases). This CDR3 comprises 15 residues. Germline lookup yields CDR1 MNHEY and CDR2 SMNVEV (reference sequence). The ends were cut back, 0 bases at V and 3 bases at J, with 12 bases in the middle. CDR3 region: CASSLSFGLNYEQYF. As DNA, the CDR3 is TGTGCCAGCAGTTTATCTTTCGGACTCAACTACGAGCAGTACTTC.

The V and J genes are TRBV30 and TRBJ2-7, with 7 bases that match TRBD2. The V and J ends lost 8 bases and 2 bases, in that order; junction bases with no gene match: 3. CDR1 GTSNPN and CDR2 SVGIG come from the germline V gene (reference sequence). The length of the CDR3 is 11 residues. The CDR3 DNA is TGTGCCCGGGGGGAGACCTACGAGCAGTACTTC. Encoded protein: CARGETYEQYF.

J is TRBJ2-5 and V is TRBV25-1; 8 positions agree with TRBD2. The last part of the DNA fits TRBJ2-7 better; the J call may be wrong. Germline lookup yields CDR1 MGHDK and CDR2 SYGVNS. The length of the CDR3 is 14 residues. Written as DNA, the CDR3 is TGTGCCAGCAGTGAACGCGGGAGGATTGACGAGCAGTACTTC. Encoded protein: CASSERGRIDEQYF.

This sequence joins TRBV2 and TRBJ2-2, with D perhaps TRBD2 (5 bases). CDR3 length: 16 amino acids. Trimming took off 5 bases at V and 6 bases at J, with 19 bases between the two ends. Germline V gene lookup returns CDR1 SNHLY and CDR2 FYNNEI. In nucleotides, the CDR3 is TGTGCCAGCAGTTTTGAGGGTCCCAGAGGCGCCGGGGAGCTGTTTTTT. Translating it yields CASSFEGPRGAGELFF.

The chain recombines TRBV28 with TRBJ1-1; the D gene is possibly TRBD1 (6 bases). CDR3 length: 16 amino acids. Trimming stripped 2 bases from V and 5 bases from J, with 18 bases between. Per germline, CDR1 MDHEN and CDR2 SYDVKM. CDR3 DNA: TGTGCCAGCAGTTTACCCGGGACAATGTCCTTAACTGAAGCTTTCTTT. Its translation is CASSLPGTMSLTEAFF.

The V gene is TRBV28, the J gene TRBJ2-1; D gene uncertain. CDR3 length: 13 amino acids. V gave up 6 bases and J gave up 1 base, with 7 bases separating them. Germline loops: CDR1 MDHEN, CDR2 SYDVKM. Here the CDR3 DNA reads TGTGCCAGCAGCCCCCCGTCCTACAATGAGCAGTTCTTC. It encodes CASSPPSYNEQFF.

This chain links TRBV5-1 with TRBJ2-1; 7 nucleotides align to TRBD1. Per germline, CDR1 SGHRS and CDR2 YFSETQ. The CDR3 extends over 15 amino acids. V was pared by 4 bases and J by 4 bases, with 8 bases of the junction left unmatched. DNA of the CDR3: TGCGCCAGCAGCCTAGATGGGACAGCGTACAATGAGCAGTTCTTC. It codes for CASSLDGTAYNEQFF.

Note on this clone: Additional DNA sequences in this sample encode the identical CDR3. The gene calls are TRBV6-5 and TRBJ1-1; 9 bases align to TRBD1. The V segment lost 2 bases and the J segment 5 bases; nucleotides outside the gene matches: 3. Germline lookup yields CDR1 MNHEY and CDR2 SVGAGI. The CDR3 length is 14 residues. The CDR3 nucleotides are TGTGCCAGCAGTTACCGGACAGGGGAGACTGAAGCTTTCTTT. It encodes CASSYRTGETEAFF.

The chain has TRBV6-5 and TRBJ2-7, with 10 bases aligning to TRBD2. The V and J ends lost 8 bases and 4 bases, in that order; junction bases with no gene match: 11. The CDR3 is 15 amino acids. Germline V gene data show CDR1 as MNHEY and CDR2 as SVGAGI. CDR3 protein: CASGPIRSGRYEQYF. CDR3 DNA: TGTGCCAGCGGTCCCATACGTAGCGGGAGGTACGAGCAGTACTTC.

Here the CDR3 reads CASRGTSGYEQYF. CDR3 DNA: TGTGCCAGCAGGGGGACTAGCGGCTACGAGCAGTACTTC. The chain uses TRBV28 and TRBJ2-7; 11 bases map to TRBD2. The CDR3 is made up of 13 amino acids. CDR1 and CDR2 (germline): MDHEN, SYDVKM. The V gene end was trimmed by 6 bases and the J gene end by 3 bases; junction bases not matched to a gene: 1.

This sequence joins TRBV5-8 and TRBJ2-1; TRBD2 agrees at 9 bases. Germline V gives CDR1 SGHTS, CDR2 YDEGEE. The V segment lost 2 bases and the J segment 7 bases; nucleotides outside the gene matches: 7. The CDR3 covers 15 residues. The CDR3 is CASSFGLAGRNEQFF. CDR3 nucleotide sequence: TGTGCCAGCAGCTTCGGGCTAGCGGGAAGAAATGAGCAGTTCTTC.

The chain links TRBV5-6 to TRBJ2-1, with D possibly TRBD2 on 6 matching bases. V lost 2 bases and J lost 8, with 17 bases in between. There are 15 residues in the CDR3. CDR1 and CDR2 from the germline V gene are SGHDT and YYEEEE. CDR3 in DNA: TGTGCCAGCAGCTTTTTGGCTCGGGAGATGGATGAGCAGTTCTTC. It codes for CASSFLAREMDEQFF.

The V and J genes are TRBV5-1 and TRBJ2-7; 7 positions agree with TRBD2. The CDR3 consists of 16 residues. CDR1 SGHRS and CDR2 YFSETQ come from the germline V gene. V lost 4 bases to trimming and J lost 3 bases; unmatched junction nucleotides: 13. Here the CDR3 reads CASSLRGGRRFYEQYF. Written as DNA, the CDR3 is TGCGCCAGCAGCCTAAGGGGAGGGAGGCGCTTCTACGAGCAGTACTTC.

This chain uses TRBV4-2 with TRBJ2-1; possible D gene TRBD2, 6 bases. The germline CDR1 and CDR2 sequences are LGHNA and YNFKEQ. There are 15 residues in the CDR3. Trimming removed 5 bases from V and 0 bases from J, with 11 bases in between. The CDR3 spells CASSSIGSSYNEQFF. The CDR3 nucleotides read TGTGCCAGCAGCTCTATCGGGAGCTCCTACAATGAGCAGTTCTTC.

This clone showed up just a few times. The DNA of the CDR3 is TGTGCCAGCAGCAAAGGCCCGGGACAGGGAGACACCGGGGAGCTGTTTTTT. Translated: CASSKGPGQGDTGELFF. The V gene is TRBV21-1, the J gene TRBJ2-2; the D call TRBD1 from the table was never checked on the DNA. TRBV21-1 is given as a pseudogene. This CDR3 has 17 amino acids.